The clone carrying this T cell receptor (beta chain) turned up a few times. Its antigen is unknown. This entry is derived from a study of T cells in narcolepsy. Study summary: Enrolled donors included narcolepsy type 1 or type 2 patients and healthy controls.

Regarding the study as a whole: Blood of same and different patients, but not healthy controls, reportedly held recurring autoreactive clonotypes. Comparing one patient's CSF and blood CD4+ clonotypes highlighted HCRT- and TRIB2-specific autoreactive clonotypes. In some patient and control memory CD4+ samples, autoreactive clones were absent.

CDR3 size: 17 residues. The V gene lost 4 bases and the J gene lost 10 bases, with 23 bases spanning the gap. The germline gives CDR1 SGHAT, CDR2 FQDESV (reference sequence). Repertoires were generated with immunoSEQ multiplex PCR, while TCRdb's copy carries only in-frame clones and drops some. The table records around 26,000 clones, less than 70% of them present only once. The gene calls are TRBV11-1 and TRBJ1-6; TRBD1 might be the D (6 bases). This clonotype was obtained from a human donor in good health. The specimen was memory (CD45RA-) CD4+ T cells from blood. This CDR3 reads CASSSSAAPQGKSPLHF. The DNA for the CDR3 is TGTGCCAGCAGCTCTAGTGCCGCCCCCCAGGGGAAATCACCCCTCCACTTT.